The 19 T cell receptor beta chains below all came from one sample that was sequenced in a study of OX40 agonist ivuxolimab in advanced cancers. Sequencing used immunoSEQ multiplex PCR; TCRdb keeps in-frame clones, though not all of them. The sample has some 39,000 clones; 85% to 90% are singletons. This sample comprised CD4+ or CD8+ T cells sorted from blood, obtained in a trial of the OX40 agonist ivuxolimab. Receptor source: an adult with an advanced solid tumor such as melanoma, head and neck, liver or kidney cancer.

V is TRBV4-1 and J is TRBJ2-7; D could derive from TRBD1 or TRBD2 (6 bases each). The CDR3 totals 16 residues. Germline V lookup: CDR1 MGHRA, CDR2 YSYEKL. Trimming left V 3 bases short and J 3 bases short, with 18 bases between. The CDR3 protein is CASSHKATGTFYEQYF. The CDR3 DNA reads as TGCGCCAGCAGCCACAAAGCCACAGGGACTTTCTACGAGCAGTACTTC.

The chain combines TRBV18 with TRBJ2-6; 13 nucleotides agree with TRBD2. CDR3 size: 19 residues. The germline gives CDR1 KGHSH, CDR2 LQKENI. J gave up 1 base and V 3 bases, and 6 bases lay outside the gene matches. This chain's CDR3 is CASSPLLAGGPSGANVLTF. The DNA for the CDR3 is TGTGCCAGCTCACCGCTACTAGCGGGGGGGCCTTCTGGGGCCAACGTCCTGACTTTC. Full variable domain (outside the CDR3, taken from reference TRBV18 and TRBJ2-6): NAGVMQNPRHLVRRRGQEARLRCSPMKGHSHVYWYRQLPEEGLKFMVYLQKENIIDESGMPKERFSAEFPKEGPSILRIQQVVRGDSAAYFCASSPLLAGGPSGANVLTFGAGSRLTVL.

V gene TRBV6-5 combines with J gene TRBJ1-1; D not resolved. The germline V and J ends were trimmed by 6 bases and 1 base, with 12 bases remaining between them. The CDR3 totals 14 residues. The germline gives CDR1 MNHEY, CDR2 SVGAGI. The CDR3 DNA reads TGTGCCAGCAGGAAGGTACAGACGAACACTGAAGCTTTCTTT. Its protein is CASRKVQTNTEAFF.

The CDR3 DNA follows: TGTGCCAGCAGCTTGACTTTAGACAGGGCGAACACCGGGGAGCTGTTTTTT. Protein: CASSLTLDRANTGELFF. The rearrangement links TRBV5-6 to TRBJ2-2; 7 positions match TRBD1. Germline values: CDR1 SGHDT, CDR2 YYEEEE. The CDR3 length is 17 residues. V shed 1 base, J shed 0 bases, and the junction held 6 bases outside the gene matches.

The CDR3 loop is CASSLVPRFSLGVLNEQYF. CDR3 DNA: TGCGCCAGCAGCTTAGTACCCCGCTTCTCGCTTGGGGTCCTGAACGAGCAGTACTTC. V and J are TRBV5-1 and TRBJ2-7; D gene unclear. This CDR3 region has 19 residues. The germline gives CDR1 SGHRS, CDR2 YFSETQ. V dropped 2 bases and J dropped 5 bases, with 29 bases sitting between them. Complete variable domain (other parts from reference TRBV5-1 and TRBJ2-7): KAGVTQTPRYLIKTRGQQVTLSCSPISGHRSVSWYQQTPGQGLQFLFEYFSETQRNKGNFPGRFSGRQFSNSRSEMNVSTLELGDSALYLCASSLVPRFSLGVLNEQYFGPGTRLTVT.

This clone appeared once. The chain's CDR3 is CASSYVRGSREQYF. CDR3 nucleotides: TGTGCCAGCAGTTACGTAAGGGGGTCTCGCGAGCAGTACTTC. This chain uses TRBV6-5 with TRBJ2-7, with D perhaps TRBD1 (6 bases). The germline V and J ends were trimmed by 2 bases and 6 bases, with 14 bases remaining between them. Germline V CDR1 and CDR2: MNHEY, SVGAGI. This CDR3 has 14 residues.

The V and J genes are TRBV7-3 and TRBJ2-7, with 12 bases that match TRBD2. Germline CDR1 is SGHTA and CDR2 is FQGTGA. This CDR3 has 15 amino acids. Trimming removed 4 bases from V and 6 bases from J; junction bases left unmatched: 7. The CDR3 DNA is TGTGCCAGCAGCTCAGCTAGCGGGAGGGGTTCCGAGCAGTACTTC. This translates into CASSSASGRGSEQYF.

The chain is built from TRBV29-1 and TRBJ2-1, with 7 bases lining up with TRBD2. This CDR3 has 14 residues. Germline lookup yields CDR1 SQVTM and CDR2 ANQGSEA. J gave up 15 bases and V 7 bases, and 21 bases lay outside the gene matches. CDR3 loop: CSGGEPPWTRKRFF. Here the CDR3 DNA reads TGCAGCGGTGGGGAGCCGCCCTGGACTAGGAAGCGGTTCTTC.

The chain employs TRBV18 and TRBJ1-1; tentative D call: TRBD1 (6 bases). V lost 1 base to trimming and J lost 10 bases, with 10 bases between them. The CDR3 is 12 residues long. Per germline, CDR1 KGHSH and CDR2 LQKENI. The CDR3 region is CASSPQTGLAFF. In DNA form, the CDR3 reads TGTGCCAGCTCACCACAGACAGGATTAGCTTTCTTT.

V is TRBV7-8 and J is TRBJ2-7, with D perhaps TRBD2 (5 bases). This CDR3 spans 14 amino acids. Germline V gene sequence: CDR1 SGHVS, CDR2 FQNEAQ. V gave up 6 bases and J gave up 7 bases, with 19 bases separating them. CDR3 sequence reads: CASRRTRTAGEQYF. The CDR3 DNA reads as TGTGCCAGCAGACGTACTAGGACGGCTGGGGAGCAGTACTTC.

This chain joins TRBV13 and TRBJ2-3; D remains unclear. This CDR3 has 13 residues. CDR1 and CDR2 from the germline V gene are PRHDT and FYEKMQ (reference sequence). Trimming pared 5 bases from V and 0 bases from J, leaving 6 bases between. This CDR3 is CASSLESTDTQYF. The DNA for the CDR3 is TGTGCCAGCAGCCTGGAGAGCACAGATACGCAGTATTTT.

The chain couples TRBV10-1 to TRBJ2-1; the D is unclear. V was pared by 5 bases and J by 2 bases, with 13 bases between. Germline lookup yields CDR1 WNHNN and CDR2 SYGVQD (reference sequence). This CDR3 is 15 amino acids long. For the CDR3, the DNA is TGCGCCAGCAGTCCGGACCTTGGGGCCTACAATGAGCAGTTCTTC. Translated, it gives CASSPDLGAYNEQFF.

The chain carries TRBV28 and TRBJ1-2, with TRBD1 matching over 11 bases. The CDR3 consists of 17 residues. Losses at the gene ends were 5 bases for V and 5 bases for J; bases not matched to a gene: 13. CDR1 MDHEN and CDR2 SYDVKM come from the germline V gene. CDR3 region: CASSAGRTGGYYYGYTF. The CDR3 region has the DNA TGTGCCAGCAGTGCAGGCCGGACAGGGGGCTATTATTATGGCTACACCTTC.

The V call is TRBV10-3, the J call TRBJ2-7; no clear D. The V gene's germline CDR1 is ENHRY and CDR2 SYGVKD. The ends were cut back, 4 bases at V and 2 bases at J, with 9 bases in the middle. The CDR3 runs 13 residues. The CDR3 nucleotides are TGTGCCATCAGTGCCTCCGAAACCTACGAGCAGTACTTC. This codes for CAISASETYEQYF.

Here the CDR3 DNA reads TGTGCCAGCAGGCGGACTAGAACCTACGAGCAGTACTTC. Translated: CASRRTRTYEQYF. This sequence joins TRBV6-5 and TRBJ2-7, with 7 bases aligning to TRBD2. The CDR3 runs 13 residues. The junction had 4 bases not matched to a gene; V was cut back by 6 bases and J by 2 bases. Germline V lookup: CDR1 MNHEY, CDR2 SVGAGI.

The chain joins TRBV10-3 to TRBJ2-5; TRBD1 might be the D (7 bases). The CDR3 contains 16 residues. Trimming removed 0 bases at V and 1 base at J, with 12 bases between. Looked up from germline, CDR1 is ENHRY and CDR2 is SYGVKD. DNA of the CDR3: TGTGCCATCAGTGAGTCTGGCGGGACAGCCCAAGAGACCCAGTACTTC. Encoded protein: CAISESGGTAQETQYF.

V usage is TRBV2 and J usage is TRBJ1-1, with TRBD1 matching 10 bases. The CDR3 covers 18 residues. The J segment lost 6 bases and the V segment lost 0 bases, leaving 13 bases of the junction unmatched. The V gene's germline CDR1 is SNHLY and CDR2 FYNNEI. The CDR3, as DNA: TGTGCCAGCAGTGAAGCGACAGGGGGCGTAAGTAGGGTCCCTGAAGCTTTCTTT. The encoded protein is CASSEATGGVSRVPEAFF.

This chain uses TRBV7-9 with TRBJ1-2; TRBD1 matches at 12 bases. Germline V CDR1 and CDR2: SEHNR, FQNEAQ (reference sequence). The CDR3 is made up of 15 amino acids. J gave up 7 bases and V 0 bases, and 3 bases lay outside the gene matches. Written as DNA, the CDR3 is TGTGCCAGCAGCTTAGCGGGACAGGGGGCGCGTGGCTACACCTTC. This encodes CASSLAGQGARGYTF.

The CDR3 sequence is CASSLPTLAGEYKEQYF. The DNA for the CDR3 is TGTGCCAGCAGCTTGCCAACACTAGCGGGAGAGTATAAGGAGCAGTACTTC. This chain joins TRBV5-8 and TRBJ2-7, with TRBD2 matching over 11 bases. Germline values: CDR1 SGHTS, CDR2 YDEGEE. V dropped 1 base and J dropped 7; count of bases not matched to a gene: 13. The CDR3 consists of 17 residues. The full variable domain, in which reference TRBV5-8 and TRBJ2-7 provide the parts outside the CDR3, is EAGVTQSPTHLIKTRGQQATLRCSPISGHTSVYWYQQALGLGLQFLLWYDEGEERNRGNFPPRFSGRQFPNYSSELNVNALELEDSALYLCASSLPTLAGEYKEQYFGPGTRLTVT.